This TCR beta chain was captured by sequencing in a study of blood T cell repertoires in COVID-19. Study context: PBMCs, B-cell-depleted T cells, or T cells were the source of the cDNA or gDNA that made up the material.

Authors' analysis steps: Amplification of reference gene primers was used by the study to estimate nucleated cell counts. Measured with immunoSEQ multiplex PCR; TCRdb has only the in-frame clones, and not every one. The V and J calls and clone size come from that table; D and trimming were worked out from the DNA. The sample comprises around 230,000 clones, around 92% of which are singletons, and approximately 4.3% rests with the top ten. Recruitment covered fewer than 25 US areas and drew participants whose ages spanned roughly 18 to 100 years. Cohorts were based on clinical histories the participants reported. Germline CDR1 is SGDLS and CDR2 is YYNGEE. V lost 2 bases, J lost 0 bases, and 3 bases lay in between. CDR3 length: 12 amino acids.

This receptor was taken from a woman aged 25-40 years with acute COVID-19. The sample comprised PBMCs or T cells enriched from blood (not recorded which). This chain links TRBV9 with TRBJ2-7; D is ambiguous. In DNA, the CDR3 is TGTGCCAGCAGCGTCAACTCCTACGAGCAGTACTTC. It codes for CASSVNSYEQYF.